This T cell receptor (beta chain) was captured in a study of blood T cells in healthy people across ages (dated by TCRdb to 2014 to 2015). At the level of the whole study: In model experiments, template switching captured about one uniquely barcoded TCR beta cDNA molecule for every two T cells. To avoid experimental bias, donors of different ages were spread randomly across the sequencing lanes. Two additional independent replicas of 1 million unique cDNA reads from the same blood draw were analyzed for two donors (one aged 18 to 30 and one aged 80 or older). The donors were divided into four age groups: young (average around 17 years), middle-aged (around 37), aged (approximately 64) and long-lived (around 87). The study measured age-related changes in TCR beta repertoire diversity using deep sequencing normalized with unique cDNA molecular identifiers. The paper as a whole reports these results and caveats: Observed TCR beta diversity correlated strongly with the percentage of naive T cells measured by flow cytometry. Observed TCR beta diversity per million T cells fell roughly linearly with age, and a significant reduction was already apparent by age about 38. Estimates of total diversity from one million sequenced T cells were regarded as lower bounds and underestimates. Bulk unsorted PBMC profiling prevented conclusive comparison of naive and antigen-experienced compartments. Because the CMV infection status of the donors was unknown, age-related changes in expanded clonotypes may potentially have been confounded. Compared with the aged group, the long-lived group had more naive CD4+ T cells, fewer expanded clones and increased TCR diversity, suggesting age selection.

Library preparation was by 5' RACE. Sequencing relied on an Illumina HiSeq 2500. The second PCR ran for roughly 7 to 11 cycles and used a J-beta primer mix along with a sample-barcoded 5' primer. A unique molecular identifier was introduced onto each TCR beta cDNA molecule by a template-switch 5' adaptor carrying 12 random nucleotides. Each sample yielded at least 3 million CDR3-containing paired-end reads. The Mint cDNA synthesis kit, primed by a TRBC-specific oligonucleotide, was used to synthesize first-strand cDNA from all RNA. After uracil-DNA glycosylase treatment, a first 18-cycle PCR used universal primers M1SS and BC2_uni_R on all cDNA. On the authors' methods: For normalization, 1 million high-quality reads, each with a distinct molecular identifier, were randomly selected from each sample. Instead of being binned into consensus sequences, reads that shared molecular identifiers were thrown out. MiTCR, with a Q25 quality threshold and the strictest error-elimination algorithm, was used for CDR3 identification, clonotype clustering and error correction. Lower-bound total TCR beta diversity was estimated with a nonparametric unseen species model using Euler transformation. Clones were called with MiXCR by TCRdb after fastp trimmed the public reads at Q25, and only in-frame beta chains were retained. Records with the same CDR3 protein are collapsed into one entry carrying the most frequent genes and DNA. The V and J calls and clone size come from TCRdb's table, not from the authors' own analysis. The sample profile shows roughly 930,000 distinct CDR3 sequences; around 48% of them were found once. Clones ranked in the top ten supply around an eighth of the sample.

About this clonotype itself: Its antigen remains unidentified. Base qualities are not recorded, but no much larger clone differs from it by a single base.

Systemically healthy Caucasian individuals from Russia, some 38 in total and aged roughly 6 to 100 years, were included as donors. Roughly 10 milliliters of peripheral blood were collected from each donor into EDTA-treated Vacutainer tubes. Ficoll-Paque density-gradient centrifugation was used to isolate PBMCs, with at least 6.5 million obtained per sample. Total RNA was extracted from PBMCs with Trizol reagent, with at least 5.5 micrograms obtained per sample. For every donor, flow cytometry on a PBMC aliquot measured the percentage of naive CD45RAhigh/CD27high T cells. Inclusive of the bounding cysteine and phenylalanine, the CDR3 is 15 residues long. The entry retains the CDR3 DNA only, 45 bases that are in frame from base 1. Reading the germline V gene gives CDR1 MDHEN and CDR2 SYDVKM. The germline ends are 13 bases apart after V is trimmed by 3 bases and J by 4 bases.

The chain employs TRBV28 and TRBJ1-3; 5 matching bases give a weak D call of TRBD1. The receptor was derived from a young man in good health. Sequencing was performed on blood. The nucleotides are TGTGCCAGCAGTTTCCTGAGGGGTAGAGGAAACACCATATATTTT. Translated, it gives CASSFLRGRGNTIYF.